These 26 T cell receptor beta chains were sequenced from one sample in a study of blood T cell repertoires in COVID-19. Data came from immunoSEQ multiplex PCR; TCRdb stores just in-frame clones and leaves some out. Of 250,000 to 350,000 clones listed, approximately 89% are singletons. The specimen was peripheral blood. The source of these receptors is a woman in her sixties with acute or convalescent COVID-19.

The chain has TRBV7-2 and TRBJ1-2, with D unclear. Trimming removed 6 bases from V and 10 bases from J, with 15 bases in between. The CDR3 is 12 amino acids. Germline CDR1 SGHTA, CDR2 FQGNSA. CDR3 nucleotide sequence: TGTGCCAGCAGAAAAGCCATAAACGACTACACCTTC. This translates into CASRKAINDYTF.

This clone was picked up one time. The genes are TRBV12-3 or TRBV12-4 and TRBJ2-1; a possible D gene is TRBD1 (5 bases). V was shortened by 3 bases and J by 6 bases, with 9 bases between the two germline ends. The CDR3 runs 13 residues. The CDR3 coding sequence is TGTGCCAGCAGTTTTGTCACAGGCAATGAGCAGTTCTTC. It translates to CASSFVTGNEQFF.

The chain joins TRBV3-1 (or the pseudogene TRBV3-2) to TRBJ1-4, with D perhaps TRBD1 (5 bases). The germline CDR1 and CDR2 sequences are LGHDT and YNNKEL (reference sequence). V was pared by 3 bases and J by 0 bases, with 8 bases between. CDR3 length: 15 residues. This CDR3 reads CASSQGTATNEKLFF. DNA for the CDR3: TGTGCCAGCAGCCAGGGGACTGCAACTAATGAAAAACTGTTTTTT.

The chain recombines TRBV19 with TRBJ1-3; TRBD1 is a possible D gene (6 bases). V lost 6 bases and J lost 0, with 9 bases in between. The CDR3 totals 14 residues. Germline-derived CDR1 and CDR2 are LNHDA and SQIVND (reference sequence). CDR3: CASSGQISGNTIYF. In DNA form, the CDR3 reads TGTGCCAGTAGCGGACAGATCTCTGGAAACACCATATATTTT.

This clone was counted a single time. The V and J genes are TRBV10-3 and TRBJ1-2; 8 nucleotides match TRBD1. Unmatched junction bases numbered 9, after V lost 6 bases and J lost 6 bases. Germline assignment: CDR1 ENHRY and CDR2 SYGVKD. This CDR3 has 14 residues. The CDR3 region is CAIRQGQGTDGYTF. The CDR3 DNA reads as TGTGCCATCAGGCAAGGACAGGGAACGGATGGCTACACCTTC.

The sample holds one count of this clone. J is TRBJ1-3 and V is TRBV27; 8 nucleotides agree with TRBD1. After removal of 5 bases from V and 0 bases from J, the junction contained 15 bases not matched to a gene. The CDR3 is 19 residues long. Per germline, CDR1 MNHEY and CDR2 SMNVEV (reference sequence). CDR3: CASSPGQGYSSPSGNTIYF. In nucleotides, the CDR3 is TGTGCCAGCAGTCCCGGACAGGGCTACTCCTCTCCCTCTGGAAACACCATATATTTT.

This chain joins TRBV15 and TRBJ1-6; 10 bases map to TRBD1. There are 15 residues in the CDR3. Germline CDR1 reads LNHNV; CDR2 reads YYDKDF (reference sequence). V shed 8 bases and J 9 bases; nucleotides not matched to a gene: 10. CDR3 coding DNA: TGTGCCACCGTCATAATGGGACAGGGGAGTTCACCCCTCCACTTT. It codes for CATVIMGQGSSPLHF.

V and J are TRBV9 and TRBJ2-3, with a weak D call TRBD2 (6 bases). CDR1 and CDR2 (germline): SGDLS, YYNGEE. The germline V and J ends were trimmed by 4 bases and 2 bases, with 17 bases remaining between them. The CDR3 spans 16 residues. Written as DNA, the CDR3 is TGTGCCAGCAGCCCCCGATCTTCGGACTACACAGATACGCAGTATTTT. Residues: CASSPRSSDYTDTQYF.

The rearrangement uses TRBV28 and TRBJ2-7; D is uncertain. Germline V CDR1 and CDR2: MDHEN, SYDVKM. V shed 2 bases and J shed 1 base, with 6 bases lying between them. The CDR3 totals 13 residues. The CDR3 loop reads CASSLSLSYEQYF. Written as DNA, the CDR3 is TGTGCCAGCAGTTTAAGCCTTTCCTACGAGCAGTACTTC.

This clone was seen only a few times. The CDR3 spells CASSVEQVVRGNTIYF. DNA of the CDR3: TGTGCCAGCAGCGTAGAACAGGTCGTTCGTGGAAACACCATATATTTT. The gene calls are TRBV9 and TRBJ1-3; weak D call: TRBD1 (5 bases). Germline V gene sequence: CDR1 SGDLS, CDR2 YYNGEE. The CDR3 is 16 residues long. The V gene lost 0 bases and the J gene lost 3 bases, with 13 bases spanning the gap.

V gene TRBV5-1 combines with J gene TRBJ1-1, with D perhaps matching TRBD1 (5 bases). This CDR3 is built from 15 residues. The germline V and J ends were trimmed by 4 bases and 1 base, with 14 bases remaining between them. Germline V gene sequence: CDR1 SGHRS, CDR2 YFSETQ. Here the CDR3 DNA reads TGCGCCAGCAGCGGGACTGGCGTGGGGAACACTGAAGCTTTCTTT. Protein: CASSGTGVGNTEAFF.

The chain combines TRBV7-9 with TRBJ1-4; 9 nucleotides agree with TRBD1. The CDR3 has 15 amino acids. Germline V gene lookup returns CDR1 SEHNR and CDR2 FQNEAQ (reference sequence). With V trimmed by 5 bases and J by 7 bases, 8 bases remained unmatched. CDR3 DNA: TGTGCCAGCAGCCACCGGGACAGGGACCGTGAAAAACTGTTTTTT. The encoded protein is CASSHRDRDREKLFF.

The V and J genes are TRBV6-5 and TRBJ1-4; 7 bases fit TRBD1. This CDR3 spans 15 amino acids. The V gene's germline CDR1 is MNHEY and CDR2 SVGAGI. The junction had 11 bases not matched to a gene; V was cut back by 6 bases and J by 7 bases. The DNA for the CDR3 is TGTGCCAGCAGCCCAGCCGCGACAGGGAGTGAAAAACTGTTTTTT. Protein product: CASSPAATGSEKLFF.

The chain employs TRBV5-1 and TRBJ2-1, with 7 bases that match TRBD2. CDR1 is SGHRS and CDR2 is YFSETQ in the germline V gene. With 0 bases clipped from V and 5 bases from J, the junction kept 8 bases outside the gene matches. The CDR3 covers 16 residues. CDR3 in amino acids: CASSLGTRTSNNEQFF. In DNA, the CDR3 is TGCGCCAGCAGCTTGGGGACTAGGACCTCTAACAATGAGCAGTTCTTC.

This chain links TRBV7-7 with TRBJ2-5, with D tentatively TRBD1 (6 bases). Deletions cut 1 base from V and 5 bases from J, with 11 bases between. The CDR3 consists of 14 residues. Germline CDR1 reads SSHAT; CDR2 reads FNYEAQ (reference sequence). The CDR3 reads CASSLGQGSETQYF. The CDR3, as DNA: TGTGCCAGCAGCTTAGGGCAGGGGTCGGAGACCCAGTACTTC.

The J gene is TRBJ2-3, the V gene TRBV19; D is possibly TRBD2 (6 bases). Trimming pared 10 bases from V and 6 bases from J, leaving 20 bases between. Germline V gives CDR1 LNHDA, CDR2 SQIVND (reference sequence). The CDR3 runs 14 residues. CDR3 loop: CATAGSGLRDTQYF. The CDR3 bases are TGTGCCACCGCGGGGTCCGGTTTGAGGGATACGCAGTATTTT.

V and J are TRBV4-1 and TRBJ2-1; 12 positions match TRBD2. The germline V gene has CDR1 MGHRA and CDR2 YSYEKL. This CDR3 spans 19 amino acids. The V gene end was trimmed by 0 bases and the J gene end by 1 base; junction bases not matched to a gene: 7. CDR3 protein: CASSQDKGLAGGSYNEQFF. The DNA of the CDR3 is TGCGCCAGCAGCCAAGATAAGGGACTAGCGGGCGGGTCCTACAATGAGCAGTTCTTC.

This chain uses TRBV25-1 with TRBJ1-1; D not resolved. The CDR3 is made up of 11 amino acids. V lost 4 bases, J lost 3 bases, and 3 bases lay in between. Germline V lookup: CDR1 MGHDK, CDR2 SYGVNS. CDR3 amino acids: CASSAYTEAFF. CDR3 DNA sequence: TGTGCCAGCAGTGCCTACACTGAAGCTTTCTTT.

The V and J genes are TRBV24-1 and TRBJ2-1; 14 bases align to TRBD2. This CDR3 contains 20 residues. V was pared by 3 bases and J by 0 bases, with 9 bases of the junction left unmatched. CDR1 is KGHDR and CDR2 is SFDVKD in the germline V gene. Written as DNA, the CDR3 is TGTGCCACCAGTGATGTCGCCGGGACTAGCGGGAGAAGCTCCTACAATGAGCAGTTCTTC. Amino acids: CATSDVAGTSGRSSYNEQFF.

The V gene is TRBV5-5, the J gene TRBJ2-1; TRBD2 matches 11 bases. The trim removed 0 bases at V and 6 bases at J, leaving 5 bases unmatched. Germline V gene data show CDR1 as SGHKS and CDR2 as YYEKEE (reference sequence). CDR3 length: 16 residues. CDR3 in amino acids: CASSLDPSGRSNEQFF. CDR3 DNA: TGTGCCAGCAGCTTGGACCCTAGCGGGAGGTCCAATGAGCAGTTCTTC.

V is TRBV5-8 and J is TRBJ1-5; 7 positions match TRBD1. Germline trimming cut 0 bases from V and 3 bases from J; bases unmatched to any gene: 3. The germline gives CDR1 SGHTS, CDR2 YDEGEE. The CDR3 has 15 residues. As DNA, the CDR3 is TGTGCCAGCAGCTTGGCAGGGGGTTACAATCAGCCCCAGCATTTT. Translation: CASSLAGGYNQPQHF.

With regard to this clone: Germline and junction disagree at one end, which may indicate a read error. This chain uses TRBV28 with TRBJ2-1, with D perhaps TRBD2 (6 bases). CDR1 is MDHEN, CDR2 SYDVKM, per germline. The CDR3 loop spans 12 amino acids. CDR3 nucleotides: TGTGCCAGCAGTTTAGGAGGGTGGGAGTTGCTCTTC. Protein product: CASSLGGWELLF.

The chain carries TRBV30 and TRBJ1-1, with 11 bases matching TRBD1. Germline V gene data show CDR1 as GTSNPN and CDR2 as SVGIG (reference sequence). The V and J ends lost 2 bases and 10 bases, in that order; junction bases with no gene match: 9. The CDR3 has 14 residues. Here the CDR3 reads CAWSSGTGGPAAFF. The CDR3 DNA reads TGTGCCTGGAGTTCCGGGACAGGGGGACCAGCAGCTTTCTTT.

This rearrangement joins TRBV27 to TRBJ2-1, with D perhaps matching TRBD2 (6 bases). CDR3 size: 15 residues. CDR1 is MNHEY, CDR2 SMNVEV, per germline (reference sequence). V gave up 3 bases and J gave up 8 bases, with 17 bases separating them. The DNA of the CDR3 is TGTGCCAGCAGTTTCTCTATTAGCGGTCAGGATGAGCAGTTCTTC. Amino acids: CASSFSISGQDEQFF.

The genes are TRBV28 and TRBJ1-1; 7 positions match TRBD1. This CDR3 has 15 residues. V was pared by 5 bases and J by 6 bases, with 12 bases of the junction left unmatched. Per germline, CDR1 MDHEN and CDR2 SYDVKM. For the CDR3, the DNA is TGTGCCAGCAGTCGGACAGGAGGGGTCGTCGCTGAAGCTTTCTTT. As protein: CASSRTGGVVAEAFF.

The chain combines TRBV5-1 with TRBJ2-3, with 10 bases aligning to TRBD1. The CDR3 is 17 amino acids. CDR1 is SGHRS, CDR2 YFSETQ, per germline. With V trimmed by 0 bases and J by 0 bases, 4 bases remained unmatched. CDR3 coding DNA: TGCGCCAGCAGCTTGGGGGACAGGGGCCCTAGCACAGATACGCAGTATTTT. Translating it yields CASSLGDRGPSTDTQYF. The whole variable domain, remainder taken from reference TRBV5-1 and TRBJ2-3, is KAGVTQTPRYLIKTRGQQVTLSCSPISGHRSVSWYQQTPGQGLQFLFEYFSETQRNKGNFPGRFSGRQFSNSRSEMNVSTLELGDSALYLCASSLGDRGPSTDTQYFGPGTRLTVL.